The 16 T cell receptor beta chains below were found in one sample sequenced in a study of CD8 T cells in Susac syndrome (dated by TCRdb to between 2018 and 2020). The library was generated by the immunoSEQ multiplex PCR assay. RNA was extracted using the RNeasy kit, and roughly 0.5 to 1 microgram was reverse transcribed with random hexamers. TCRdb passed the public sequencing reads through fastp at Q25 and MiXCR, retaining productive beta sequences. Identical CDR3 proteins give one entry, which carries the most common genes and DNA. The sample table holds 250,000 to 300,000 distinct CDR3 sequences, of which almost 85% were seen once. The top ten hold roughly 0.22% of the sample. The sample was CD8+ T cells from PBMCs. The receptors shown here come from a human donor with multiple sclerosis.

The rearrangement joins TRBV4-1 to TRBJ2-7, with D tentatively TRBD2 (6 bases). Germline V gives CDR1 MGHRA, CDR2 YSYEKL. This CDR3 comprises 13 residues. The germline V and J ends were trimmed by 1 base and 6 bases, with 10 bases remaining between them. CDR3 sequence (DNA): TGCGCCAGCAGCCAAGCACTAGCCGGCGAGCAGTACTTC. Protein product: CASSQALAGEQYF.

This chain links TRBV9 with TRBJ2-7; 9 nucleotides match TRBD1. Looked up from germline, CDR1 is SGDLS and CDR2 is YYNGEE. The ends lost 0 bases at V and 3 bases at J; junction bases unmatched: 4. The length of the CDR3 is 15 residues. The CDR3 region is CASSVAGQGLYEQYF. The DNA of the CDR3 is TGTGCCAGCAGCGTAGCTGGACAGGGGCTCTACGAGCAGTACTTC.

The chain joins TRBV15 to TRBJ1-1; D is unresolved. Germline CDR1 reads LNHNV; CDR2 reads YYDKDF (reference sequence). The CDR3 is 14 residues long. The V end was cut by 0 bases, the J end by 2 bases, with 7 bases between. The CDR3 nucleotides are TGTGCCACCAGCAGAGATACGGTCAACACTGAAGCTTTCTTT. As protein: CATSRDTVNTEAFF.

This chain links TRBV4-3 with TRBJ1-1; D may be TRBD1 (6 bases). Germline assignment: CDR1 LGHNA and CDR2 YSLEER. V was trimmed by 1 base and J by 4 bases, leaving 13 bases between them. This CDR3 spans 15 amino acids. CDR3 nucleotides: TGCGCCAGCAGCCAAGTAGAGGGGGATGGCACTGAAGCTTTCTTT. Translation: CASSQVEGDGTEAFF.

The chain joins TRBV28 to TRBJ2-1; 9 bases fit TRBD2. J lost 5 bases, V lost 2 bases, and 10 bases had no gene match. The CDR3 sequence is 17 residues long. Germline CDR1 reads MDHEN; CDR2 reads SYDVKM. CDR3 bases: TGTGCCAGCAGTTTAGGAACTAGCGGGCGAAGCAACAATGAGCAGTTCTTC. Protein: CASSLGTSGRSNNEQFF.

This clonotype was found once. The rearrangement links TRBV4-3 to TRBJ1-1, with a tentative D call TRBD1 (5 bases). Germline V CDR1 and CDR2: LGHNA, YSLEER. This CDR3 is built from 18 residues. With 1 base removed from V and 0 bases from J, the gap between germline ends came to 18 bases. The CDR3, as DNA: TGCGCCAGCAGCCAAGCGTGGACATCGGGAATTATGAACACTGAAGCTTTCTTT. Encoded protein: CASSQAWTSGIMNTEAFF.

J is TRBJ2-5 and V is TRBV6-5; 7 bases are shared with TRBD1. The V gene's germline CDR1 is MNHEY and CDR2 SVGAGI. The CDR3 totals 15 residues. V lost 6 bases, J lost 7 bases, and 14 bases stayed unmatched. In DNA form, the CDR3 reads TGTGCCAGCAGCCCCGGGACAGAGCTTATGGCGACCCAGTACTTC. Translating it yields CASSPGTELMATQYF.

The chain couples TRBV6-2 or TRBV6-3 to TRBJ1-2; D possibly corresponds to TRBD1 (6 bases). Germline CDR1 and CDR2: MNHEY and SVGEGT. The germline V and J ends were trimmed by 0 bases and 3 bases, with 14 bases remaining between them. The CDR3 covers 16 residues. In DNA form, the CDR3 reads TGTGCCAGCAGTTACTCAAGGACAGTTTTCGACTATGGCTACACCTTC. Translated: CASSYSRTVFDYGYTF.

The chain's CDR3 is CASSGSSGRVNEQFF. CDR3 DNA sequence: TGTGCCAGCAGCGGAAGTAGCGGGAGGGTTAATGAGCAGTTCTTC. The chain carries TRBV9 and TRBJ2-1; the match to TRBD2 covers 11 bases. This CDR3 contains 15 residues. J gave up 7 bases and V 3 bases, and 6 bases lay outside the gene matches. The germline gives CDR1 SGDLS, CDR2 YYNGEE.

The chain combines TRBV12-3 or TRBV12-4 with TRBJ2-1; D not certain. The germline V and J ends were trimmed by 5 bases and 8 bases, with 10 bases remaining between them. The CDR3 covers 12 residues. CDR3 in DNA: TGTGCCAGCAGTCCCCCAAAATATGAGCAGTTCTTC. Protein product: CASSPPKYEQFF.

The rearrangement joins TRBV6-1 to TRBJ2-7; D may be TRBD1 (6 bases). The ends were cut back, 1 base at V and 0 bases at J, with 13 bases in the middle. The CDR3 spans 16 residues. Germline V gene sequence: CDR1 MNHNS, CDR2 SASEGT. The CDR3 DNA sequence: TGTGCCAGCAGTGAAGGGGTGGACAGTAGCTCCTACGAGCAGTACTTC. Its protein is CASSEGVDSSSYEQYF.

The chain has TRBV27 and TRBJ2-1, with D unresolved. The V gene lost 11 bases and the J gene lost 9 bases, with 5 bases spanning the gap. Looked up from germline, CDR1 is MNHEY and CDR2 is SMNVEV (reference sequence). The CDR3 has 8 residues. CDR3 sequence: CAAGEQFF. CDR3 nucleotide sequence: TGTGCCGCCGGTGAGCAGTTCTTC.

The chain joins TRBV30 to TRBJ2-1; 14 bases align to TRBD2. This CDR3 spans 14 amino acids. Germline trimming cut 7 bases from V and 8 bases from J; bases unmatched to any gene: 7. Germline V gene data show CDR1 as GTSNPN and CDR2 as SVGIG (reference sequence). This CDR3 is CAFAGTSGSYEQFF. The CDR3 coding sequence is TGTGCCTTCGCCGGGACTAGCGGGAGCTATGAGCAGTTCTTC. The variable domain in full, completed from reference TRBV30 and TRBJ2-1, reads SQTIHQWPATLVQPVGSPLSLECTVEGTSNPNLYWYRQAAGRGLQLLFYSVGIGQISSEVPQNLSASRPQDRQFILSSKKLLLSDSGFYLCAFAGTSGSYEQFFGPGTRLTVL.

This clonotype has just one count. The chain links TRBV7-2 to TRBJ1-5; D perhaps matches TRBD1 (6 bases). CDR1 is SGHTA, CDR2 FQGNSA, per germline. This CDR3 has 14 residues. Trimming cost V 0 bases and J 7 bases, with 10 bases left between them. The CDR3 here is CASSLALGGQPQHF. The CDR3 region has the DNA TGTGCCAGCAGCTTAGCGCTCGGGGGCCAGCCCCAGCATTTT.

The rearrangement joins TRBV7-9 to TRBJ2-7; 10 positions agree with TRBD1. Germline CDR1 SEHNR, CDR2 FQNEAQ (reference sequence). CDR3 length: 15 amino acids. V was pared by 5 bases and J by 4 bases, with 8 bases of the junction left unmatched. DNA for the CDR3: TGTGCCAGCAGCGCCCGGGACAGGGGAGATTACGAGCAGTACTTC. Amino acids: CASSARDRGDYEQYF. The full variable domain, completed using reference TRBV7-9 and TRBJ2-7, is DTGVSQNPRHKITKRGQNVTFRCDPISEHNRLYWYRQTLGQGPEFLTYFQNEAQLEKSRLLSDRFSAERPKGSFSTLEIQRTEQGDSAMYLCASSARDRGDYEQYFGPGTRLTVT.

This clonotype was counted a single time. The gene calls are TRBV5-6 and TRBJ1-2; D remains ambiguous. V lost 0 bases and J 7 bases, leaving 16 bases between the germline ends. This CDR3 region has 15 residues. Germline V gene data show CDR1 as SGHDT and CDR2 as YYEEEE. This CDR3 is CASSLGGGGWLGYTF. CDR3 nucleotides: TGTGCCAGCAGCTTGGGAGGTGGAGGGTGGCTTGGCTACACCTTC.